The 30 T cell receptor beta chains given below trace back to one sample, sequenced in a study of CD8 T cells in Susac syndrome. RNA was extracted with the RNeasy kit, and a quantity of about 0.5 to 1 ug was reverse transcribed using random hexamers. TCRdb reprocessed the immunoSEQ multiplex PCR reads via MiXCR and lists one record per CDR3 protein. The sample yields a few hundred thousand distinct CDR3 sequences, around 96% seen once. The specimen sequenced was CD4+ T cells from PBMCs. The receptors shown here come from a human donor with multiple sclerosis.

V usage is TRBV28 and J usage is TRBJ2-3; TRBD2 aligns across 10 bases. Germline assignment: CDR1 MDHEN and CDR2 SYDVKM. V was clipped by 6 bases and J by 2 bases; unmatched bases: 5. The CDR3 is made up of 15 amino acids. The CDR3 DNA sequence: TGTGCCAGCAGGGGACTAGCGAGACACACAGATACGCAGTATTTT. Protein sequence: CASRGLARHTDTQYF.

CDR3 loop: CASSVVGTRDTQYF. Written as DNA, the CDR3 is TGTGCCAGCAGCGTAGTTGGGACTAGGGATACGCAGTATTTT. The V call is TRBV9, the J call TRBJ2-3; the match to TRBD2 covers 8 bases. Per germline, CDR1 SGDLS and CDR2 YYNGEE. CDR3 size: 14 residues. V lost 0 bases to trimming and J lost 6 bases; unmatched junction nucleotides: 3.

The chain is built from TRBV6-5 and TRBJ2-3; D ambiguous. CDR1 is MNHEY and CDR2 is SVGAGI in the germline V gene. This CDR3 contains 14 residues. The V end was cut by 4 bases, the J end by 5 bases, with 13 bases between. CDR3 sequence (DNA): TGTGCCAGCAGTTTAGTTGGATCAGGAGATACGCAGTATTTT. This sequence encodes CASSLVGSGDTQYF.

This chain connects TRBV6-1 to TRBJ1-1, with 7 bases that match TRBD1. Per the germline V gene, CDR1 is MNHNS and CDR2 is SASEGT. Losses at the gene ends were 6 bases for V and 10 bases for J; bases not matched to a gene: 2. The CDR3 extends over 10 amino acids. The CDR3 bases are TGTGCCAGCAGGCAGGGGGGAGCTTTCTTT. Amino acids: CASRQGGAFF.

This chain connects TRBV30 to TRBJ2-2; 7 nucleotides line up with TRBD1. Germline-derived CDR1 and CDR2 are GTSNPN and SVGIG (reference sequence). Trimming removed 8 bases from V and 0 bases from J; junction bases left unmatched: 3. This CDR3 has 13 amino acids. As DNA, the CDR3 is TGTGCCGCAGGGACAGCGAACACCGGGGAGCTGTTTTTT. Its translation: CAAGTANTGELFF.

V is TRBV29-1 and J is TRBJ1-3, with D uncertain. Looked up from germline, CDR1 is SQVTM and CDR2 is ANQGSEA. V lost 7 bases and J 2 bases, leaving 12 bases between the germline ends. The CDR3 runs 13 residues. This CDR3 is CSARAWPGNTIYF. The CDR3 coding sequence is TGCAGCGCCCGGGCCTGGCCTGGAAACACCATATATTTT.

This chain uses TRBV4-1 with TRBJ2-1; possibly TRBD2 for D (6 bases). Germline assignment: CDR1 MGHRA and CDR2 YSYEKL. The CDR3 runs to 10 residues. The DNA for the CDR3 is TGCGCAGTTGGGAGGTATGCGCAGTTCTTC. It codes for CAVGRYAQFF.

The rearrangement links TRBV29-1 to TRBJ1-2, with unresolved D. Trimming took 7 bases from V and 6 from J, leaving 12 bases between them. CDR1 SQVTM and CDR2 ANQGSEA come from the germline V gene. There are 11 residues in the CDR3. This chain's CDR3 is CSGTTGNGYTF. CDR3 DNA: TGCAGCGGCACGACGGGAAATGGCTACACCTTC.

The rearrangement joins TRBV7-9 to TRBJ1-2; 9 bases agree with TRBD1. The length of the CDR3 is 15 residues. Per germline, CDR1 SEHNR and CDR2 FQNEAQ (reference sequence). J was trimmed by 7 bases and V by 5 bases; bases with no gene match: 11. CDR3 DNA sequence: TGTGCCAGCAGCCCGGGGACAGGGTTCGCCCTTGGCTACACCTTC. Its translation is CASSPGTGFALGYTF.

This chain joins TRBV7-2 and TRBJ2-1; no reliable D call. Trimming shortened V by 2 bases and J by 6 bases, and 8 bases separated the two germline ends. The germline V gene encodes CDR1 SGHTA and CDR2 FQGNSA. The CDR3 spans 13 residues. This CDR3 reads CASSLTGANEQFF. As DNA, the CDR3 is TGTGCCAGCAGCTTAACTGGCGCCAATGAGCAGTTCTTC. Full variable domain (missing parts from reference TRBV7-2 and TRBJ2-1): GAGVSQSPSNKVTEKGKDVELRCDPISGHTALYWYRQSLGQGLEFLIYFQGNSAPDKSGLPSDRFSAERTGGSVSTLTIQRTQQEDSAVYLCASSLTGANEQFFGPGTRLTVL.

V usage is TRBV2 and J usage is TRBJ2-7; TRBD1 matches 7 bases. This CDR3 is built from 13 residues. J lost 2 bases, V lost 7 bases, and 5 bases had no gene match. From germline, CDR1 is SNHLY and CDR2 FYNNEI. CDR3 loop: CASTGQQTYEQYF. The CDR3 bases are TGTGCCAGCACGGGACAGCAAACCTACGAGCAGTACTTC.

This CDR3 is CASSHSSEQFF. The CDR3 DNA reads TGTGCCAGCAGCCACAGCAGTGAGCAGTTCTTC. The rearrangement links TRBV3-1 to TRBJ2-1; D is ambiguous. The CDR3 length is 11 residues. Deletions cut 3 bases from V and 9 bases from J, with 6 bases between. Germline V gene sequence: CDR1 LGHDT, CDR2 YNNKEL (reference sequence).

The chain couples TRBV7-9 to TRBJ2-5; no clear D. The CDR3 runs to 12 residues. V lost 3 bases to trimming and J lost 5 bases, with 7 bases between them. The germline V gene encodes CDR1 SEHNR and CDR2 FQNEAQ (reference sequence). In DNA form, the CDR3 reads TGTGCCAGCAGCTTGATCTCGGAGACCCAGTACTTC. This encodes CASSLISETQYF.

The count of this clonotype is one. The CDR3 here is CASSPGGLKGEQFF. The CDR3 DNA follows: TGTGCCAGCAGCCCTGGCGGACTCAAAGGTGAGCAGTTCTTC. V gene TRBV7-8 combines with J gene TRBJ2-1; D perhaps matches TRBD2 (5 bases). Between the trimmed V and J ends, which lost 5 bases and 9 bases, there was a span of 17 bases. Germline assignment: CDR1 SGHVS and CDR2 FQNEAQ. The CDR3 consists of 14 residues.

This chain uses TRBV2 with TRBJ2-3, with D possibly matching TRBD1 (6 bases). With 6 bases removed from V and 3 bases from J, the gap between germline ends came to 16 bases. The CDR3 is made up of 15 amino acids. Germline V gene sequence: CDR1 SNHLY, CDR2 FYNNEI. The CDR3 nucleotides are TGTGCCAGCAGGGCCGACAGGATCTCAACAGATACGCAGTATTTT. This codes for CASRADRISTDTQYF.

The chain uses TRBV5-6 and TRBJ2-5; 9 bases are a match to TRBD1. Germline loops: CDR1 SGHDT, CDR2 YYEEEE. This CDR3 spans 15 amino acids. With 4 bases clipped from V and 5 bases from J, the junction kept 9 bases outside the gene matches. The CDR3 DNA reads as TGTGCCAGCAGCGTGACAGGGGGAACGGTTGAGACCCAGTACTTC. Protein product: CASSVTGGTVETQYF.

This chain joins TRBV21-1 and TRBJ2-5. TRBV21-1 is noted as a pseudogene. The length of the CDR3 is 15 residues. The CDR3 region has the DNA TGTGCCAGCAGCAAAGGTCGGCGAAGCCAAGAGACCCAGTACTTC. This translates into CASSKGRRSQETQYF.

This clonotype was detected a few times. This chain uses TRBV18 with TRBJ2-3; D unresolved. The germline gives CDR1 KGHSH, CDR2 LQKENI. CDR3 length: 12 residues. The V end was cut by 3 bases, the J end by 5 bases, with 6 bases between. The CDR3 bases are TGTGCCAGCTCACCGACTGAAGATACGCAGTATTTT. Its translation: CASSPTEDTQYF.

The sample holds one count of this clonotype. The chain joins TRBV7-2 to TRBJ2-1; D remains ambiguous. Germline CDR1 is SGHTA and CDR2 is FQGNSA. V was trimmed by 5 bases and J by 3 bases, leaving 8 bases between them. CDR3 length equals 13 residues. In nucleotides, the CDR3 is TGTGCCAGCAGCCCAAGGAACTACAATGAGCAGTTCTTC. It encodes CASSPRNYNEQFF.

V and J are TRBV15 and TRBJ2-1; possible D gene TRBD1, 5 bases. The CDR3 spans 14 residues. V gave up 1 base and J gave up 4 bases, with 8 bases separating them. The germline V gene has CDR1 LNHNV and CDR2 YYDKDF (reference sequence). As DNA, the CDR3 is TGTGCCACCAGCAGAGGACAGAATTACAATGAGCAGTTCTTC. Amino acid sequence: CATSRGQNYNEQFF.

V usage is TRBV20-1 and J usage is TRBJ1-2; 7 nucleotides agree with TRBD1. This CDR3 region has 14 residues. Germline V gives CDR1 DFQATT, CDR2 SNEGSKA (reference sequence). V was clipped by 3 bases and J by 5 bases; unmatched bases: 9. The CDR3 bases are TGCAGTGCTAGTAGACAGGGTCAACTATATGGCTACACCTTC. Encoded protein: CSASRQGQLYGYTF.

The V call is TRBV20-1, the J call TRBJ2-7; unclear D gene. V lost 3 bases and J lost 1, with 7 bases in between. Germline lookup yields CDR1 DFQATT and CDR2 SNEGSKA (reference sequence). CDR3 length: 12 residues. The CDR3 here is CSASFGSYEQYF. In nucleotides, the CDR3 is TGCAGTGCTAGCTTTGGGTCCTACGAGCAGTACTTC.

This chain uses TRBV20-1 with TRBJ2-7, with 10 bases identical to TRBD2. Germline V CDR1 and CDR2: DFQATT, SNEGSKA (reference sequence). The CDR3 contains 14 residues. The junction had 6 bases not matched to a gene; V was cut back by 3 bases and J by 4 bases. This CDR3 reads CSASTSGIGYEQYF. The CDR3 nucleotides are TGCAGTGCTAGTACTAGCGGGATAGGGTACGAGCAGTACTTC.

The rearrangement links TRBV15 to TRBJ2-7; D may be TRBD2 (6 bases). The V and J ends lost 3 bases and 3 bases respectively, with 15 bases between them. The CDR3 has 15 amino acids. From germline, CDR1 is LNHNV and CDR2 YYDKDF (reference sequence). The CDR3, as DNA: TGTGCCACCAGCAGCGGACGGGGGACCATCTACGAGCAGTACTTC. It codes for CATSSGRGTIYEQYF.

The V and J genes are TRBV14 and TRBJ1-2; D is ambiguous. V lost 1 base and J lost 4, with 13 bases in between. The CDR3 spans 15 residues. Per the germline V gene, CDR1 is SGHDN and CDR2 is FVKESK. The CDR3 DNA follows: TGTGCCAGCAGCCAAGCCCGAGGAATTGGCTATGGCTACACCTTC. Its translation is CASSQARGIGYGYTF.

This clonotype was picked up one time. The V and J genes are TRBV6-5 and TRBJ1-5; possible D gene TRBD1, 5 bases. The CDR3 is 13 amino acids. Germline V gene sequence: CDR1 MNHEY, CDR2 SVGAGI. Trimming took 5 bases from V and 4 from J, leaving 9 bases between them. In nucleotides, the CDR3 is TGTGCCAGCAGTAAACAGGTTAATCAGCCCCAGCATTTT. Its protein product is CASSKQVNQPQHF.

J is TRBJ2-7 and V is TRBV6-2 or TRBV6-3, with 8 bases matching TRBD1. V shed 5 bases, J shed 2 bases, and the junction held 5 bases outside the gene matches. The CDR3 consists of 14 residues. Germline lookup yields CDR1 MNHEY and CDR2 SVGEGT. In DNA, the CDR3 is TGTGCCAGCAGTGACGGACAGGGCCCCTACGAGCAGTACTTC. Translation: CASSDGQGPYEQYF.

The CDR3 loop is CASSMEENQPQHF. The CDR3 nucleotides read TGTGCCAGCTCCATGGAGGAAAATCAGCCCCAGCATTTT. The V call is TRBV18, the J call TRBJ1-5; D remains ambiguous. Trimming took 6 bases from V and 4 from J, leaving 10 bases between them. There are 13 residues in the CDR3. Germline loops: CDR1 KGHSH, CDR2 LQKENI.

The chain recombines TRBV20-1 with TRBJ2-5; D unclear. V shed 8 bases and J shed 3 bases, with 16 bases lying between them. CDR3 length equals 13 residues. Germline CDR1 and CDR2: DFQATT and SNEGSKA (reference sequence). The chain's CDR3 is CSPIVAHKETQYF. The CDR3 region has the DNA TGCAGTCCCATAGTGGCTCATAAAGAGACCCAGTACTTC.

V and J are TRBV9 and TRBJ1-5; D unclear. Germline V gene lookup returns CDR1 SGDLS and CDR2 YYNGEE. The CDR3 contains 15 residues. Trimming took off 4 bases at V and 7 bases at J, with 18 bases between the two ends. CDR3 nucleotides: TGTGCCAGCAGCTCCTCCGAGAGGGTTGGGCAGCCCCAGCATTTT. It encodes CASSSSERVGQPQHF. The complete variable domain, with remaining parts taken from reference TRBV9 and TRBJ1-5, reads DSGVTQTPKHLITATGQRVTLRCSPRSGDLSVYWYQQSLDQGLQFLIQYYNGEERAKGNILERFSAQQFPDLHSELNLSSLELGDSALYFCASSSSERVGQPQHFGDGTRLSIL.